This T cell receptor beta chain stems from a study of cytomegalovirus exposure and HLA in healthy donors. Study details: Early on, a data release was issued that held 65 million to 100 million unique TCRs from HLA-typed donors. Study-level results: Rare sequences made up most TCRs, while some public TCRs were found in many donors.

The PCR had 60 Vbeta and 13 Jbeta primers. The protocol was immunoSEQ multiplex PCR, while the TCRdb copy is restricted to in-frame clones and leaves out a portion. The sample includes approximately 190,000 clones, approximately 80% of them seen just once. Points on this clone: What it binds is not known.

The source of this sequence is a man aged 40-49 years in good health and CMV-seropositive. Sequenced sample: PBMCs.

Here the CDR3 DNA reads TGTGCCAGCAGCAAAGACAGAGCTAGCGGGACGCATGGATCGACCTACGAGCAGTACTTC. It encodes CASSKDRASGTHGSTYEQYF. The chain couples TRBV21-1 to TRBJ2-7; TRBD2 was called by the table and not checked on the DNA. TRBV21-1 is given as a pseudogene. There are 20 residues in the CDR3.